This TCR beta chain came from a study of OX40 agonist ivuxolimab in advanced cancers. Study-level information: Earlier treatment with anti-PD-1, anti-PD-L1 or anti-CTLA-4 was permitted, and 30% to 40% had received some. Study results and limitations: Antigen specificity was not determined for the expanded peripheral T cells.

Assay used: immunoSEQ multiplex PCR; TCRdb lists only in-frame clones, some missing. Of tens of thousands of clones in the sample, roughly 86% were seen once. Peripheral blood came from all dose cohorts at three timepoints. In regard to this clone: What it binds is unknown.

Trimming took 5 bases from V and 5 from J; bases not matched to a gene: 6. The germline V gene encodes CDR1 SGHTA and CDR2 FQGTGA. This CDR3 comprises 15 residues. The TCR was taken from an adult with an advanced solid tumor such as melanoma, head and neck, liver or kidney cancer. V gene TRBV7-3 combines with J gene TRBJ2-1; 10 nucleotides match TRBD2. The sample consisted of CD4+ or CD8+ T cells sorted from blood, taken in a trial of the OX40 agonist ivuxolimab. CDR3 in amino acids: CASSQRGGLNNEQFF. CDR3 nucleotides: TGTGCCAGCAGCCAGCGGGGGGGCCTGAACAATGAGCAGTTCTTC.